The rows below give T cell receptor beta chains drawn from one sample of a study of blood T cell repertoires in COVID-19. TCRdb's table, derived via immunoSEQ multiplex PCR, lists solely in-frame clones and lacks some. The repertoire has approximately 190,000 clones, roughly 90% of them found once; the top ten carry around 5.9%. Sequencing was performed on peripheral blood. These TCRs come from a woman in her 40s who had recovered from COVID-19. The conserved cysteine and the conserved F or W are not part of the CDR3 here. A D gene is named only where the DNA matches it firmly.

j_call d_call v_call cdr3_aa
TRBJ1-5 NA TRBV21-1 ASSSTGSNQPQH
TRBJ2-1 NA TRBV6-2/TRBV6-3 ASSPRDGTSQGQF
TRBJ1-1 TRBD1 TRBV9 ASSTRTGADTEAF
TRBJ2-7 NA TRBV5-1 ASSLERGSYEQY
TRBJ2-2 TRBD2 TRBV2 ASSKGLAGVLVTGELF
TRBJ2-5 NA TRBV18 ASSPRVETQY
TRBJ2-5 NA TRBV9 ASSVGAGWEETQY
TRBJ1-2 NA TRBV27 ASSKQGTYGYT
TRBJ1-5 NA TRBV30 AWSVTLVSNSNQPQH
TRBJ2-2 TRBD2 TRBV7-2 ASSIGLAVTGELF
TRBJ2-1 TRBD1 TRBV5-4 ASSLTGGDEQF
TRBJ1-2 TRBD1 TRBV19 ASTDRGFYGYT
TRBJ2-2 NA TRBV19 ASSIGHWNTNTGELF
TRBJ2-1 NA TRBV18 ASSPLMQGYNEQF
TRBJ2-3 TRBD2 TRBV7-3 ASSSGLAGGTDTQY
TRBJ2-1 NA TRBV11-3 ASSLDSQLYNEQF
TRBJ1-2 TRBD1 TRBV6-5 ASTQQGETYGYT
TRBJ2-1 NA TRBV6-4 ASSDHGGNSYNEQF
TRBJ1-3 TRBD1 TRBV10-2 ASSPDRVSGNTIY
TRBJ1-4 NA TRBV7-2 ASSPSAGFNEKLF
TRBJ1-2 NA TRBV27 ASSSDTRPYGYT
TRBJ1-1 TRBD1 TRBV11-2 ASSPGGAHTEAF
TRBJ1-6 NA TRBV19 ASTSRTGNSPLH
TRBJ1-2 NA TRBV6-5 ASSYGGARYGYT
TRBJ2-1 TRBD1 TRBV7-9 ASSYRTGDNLNNEQF
TRBJ1-5 NA TRBV6-1 ASSELTGNQPQH
TRBJ2-7 TRBD2 TRBV3-1/TRBV3-2 ASSQELTSGRYEQY
TRBJ2-7 NA TRBV6-5 ASSYAGTRYEQY
TRBJ2-2 TRBD2 TRBV29-1 SVPQGTSSTRELF